This note documents a single T cell receptor (beta chain) sequence. This sample was included in a study of cytomegalovirus exposure and HLA in healthy donors. Both 60 Vbeta primers and 13 Jbeta primers went into the PCR. Here immunoSEQ multiplex PCR was the method, and the copy in TCRdb shows in-frame clones only, minus some. The sample records more than 150,000 clones, roughly 90% being singletons. From germline, CDR1 is SGHRS and CDR2 YFSETQ. The CDR3 covers 15 residues. V dropped 4 bases and J dropped 4; count of bases not matched to a gene: 8. V is TRBV5-1 and J is TRBJ2-5; TRBD2 matches 9 bases. The sample taken for sequencing was PBMCs. The sequence was collected from a girl less than two years old in good health and CMV-seronegative. The DNA of the CDR3 is TGCGCCAGCAGCAGCCAAGCGGGGGGCGGAGAGACCCAGTACTTC. Protein product: CASSSQAGGGETQYF. The variable domain in full, with the rest retrieved from reference TRBV5-1 and TRBJ2-5, is KAGVTQTPRYLIKTRGQQVTLSCSPISGHRSVSWYQQTPGQGLQFLFEYFSETQRNKGNFPGRFSGRQFSNSRSEMNVSTLELGDSALYLCASSSQAGGGETQYFGPGTRLLVL.